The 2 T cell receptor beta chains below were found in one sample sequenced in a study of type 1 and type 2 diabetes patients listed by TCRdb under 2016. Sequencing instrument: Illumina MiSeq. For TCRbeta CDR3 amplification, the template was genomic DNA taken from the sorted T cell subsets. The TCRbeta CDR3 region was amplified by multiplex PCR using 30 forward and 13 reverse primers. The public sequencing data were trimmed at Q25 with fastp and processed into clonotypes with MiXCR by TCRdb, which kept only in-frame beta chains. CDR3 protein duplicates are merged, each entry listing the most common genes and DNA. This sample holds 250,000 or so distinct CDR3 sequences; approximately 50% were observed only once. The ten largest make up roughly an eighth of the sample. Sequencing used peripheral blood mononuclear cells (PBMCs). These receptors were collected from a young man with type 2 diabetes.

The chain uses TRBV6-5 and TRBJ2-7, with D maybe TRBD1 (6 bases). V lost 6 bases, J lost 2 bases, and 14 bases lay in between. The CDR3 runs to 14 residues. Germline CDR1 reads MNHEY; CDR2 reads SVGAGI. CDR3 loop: CASSLLGDTYEQYF. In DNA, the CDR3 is TGTGCCAGCAGCCTCCTAGGGGACACCTACGAGCAGTACTTC.

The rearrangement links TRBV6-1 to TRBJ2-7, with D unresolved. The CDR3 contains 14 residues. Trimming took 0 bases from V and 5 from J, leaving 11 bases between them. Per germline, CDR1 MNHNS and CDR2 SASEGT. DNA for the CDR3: TGTGCCAGCAGTGAAGCGCCCGCGAATAACGAGCAGTACTTC. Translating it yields CASSEAPANNEQYF.